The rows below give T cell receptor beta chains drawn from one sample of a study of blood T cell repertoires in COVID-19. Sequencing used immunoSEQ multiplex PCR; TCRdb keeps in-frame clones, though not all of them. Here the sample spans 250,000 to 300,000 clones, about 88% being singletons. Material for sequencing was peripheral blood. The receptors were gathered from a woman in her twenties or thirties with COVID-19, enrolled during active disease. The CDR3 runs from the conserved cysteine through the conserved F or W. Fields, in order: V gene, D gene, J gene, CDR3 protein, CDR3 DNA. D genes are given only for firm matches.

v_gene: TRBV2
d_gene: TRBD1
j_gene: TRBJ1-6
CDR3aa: CASTQGDTDDSPLHF
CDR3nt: TGTGCCAGCACCCAGGGGGATACCGATGATTCACCCCTCCACTTT

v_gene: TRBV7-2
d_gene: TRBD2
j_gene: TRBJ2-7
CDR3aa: CASSAALSWGLAGAYEQYF
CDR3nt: TGTGCCAGCAGCGCCGCCCTTTCCTGGGGACTAGCGGGGGCCTACGAGCAGTACTTC

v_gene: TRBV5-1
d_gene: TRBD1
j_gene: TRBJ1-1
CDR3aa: CASSLGPQGGNTEAFF
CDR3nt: TGCGCCAGCAGCCTGGGACCTCAGGGGGGGAACACTGAAGCTTTCTTT

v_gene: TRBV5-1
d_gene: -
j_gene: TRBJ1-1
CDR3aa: CASSFTGYDTEAFF
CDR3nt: TGCGCCAGCAGCTTCACAGGTTACGACACTGAAGCTTTCTTT

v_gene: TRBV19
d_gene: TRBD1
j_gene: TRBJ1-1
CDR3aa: CASSTRDRLPNTEAFF
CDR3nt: TGTGCCAGTAGTACCCGGGACAGATTGCCGAACACTGAAGCTTTCTTT

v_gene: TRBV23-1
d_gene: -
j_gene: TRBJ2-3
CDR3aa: CASSEQGYTQYF
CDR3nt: TGCGCCAGCAGTGAGCAGGGTTATACGCAGTATTTT

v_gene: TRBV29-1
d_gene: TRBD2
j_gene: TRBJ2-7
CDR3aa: CSVEDPSGRLGQYF
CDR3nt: TGCAGCGTTGAAGACCCTAGCGGGAGATTAGGGCAGTACTTC

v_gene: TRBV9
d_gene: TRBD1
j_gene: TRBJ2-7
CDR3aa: CASSTSGTGAHEQYF
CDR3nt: TGTGCCAGCAGCACATCCGGGACAGGTGCCCACGAGCAGTACTTC

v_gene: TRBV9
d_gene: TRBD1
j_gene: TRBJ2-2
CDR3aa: CASSSPAGQVLYTGELFF
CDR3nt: TGTGCCAGCAGCTCGCCCGCGGGACAGGTCTTATACACCGGGGAGCTGTTTTTT

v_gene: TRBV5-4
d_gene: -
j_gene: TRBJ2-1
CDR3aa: CASSLDLANLNEQFF
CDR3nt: TGTGCCAGCAGCTTGGACCTAGCGAACCTCAATGAGCAGTTCTTC